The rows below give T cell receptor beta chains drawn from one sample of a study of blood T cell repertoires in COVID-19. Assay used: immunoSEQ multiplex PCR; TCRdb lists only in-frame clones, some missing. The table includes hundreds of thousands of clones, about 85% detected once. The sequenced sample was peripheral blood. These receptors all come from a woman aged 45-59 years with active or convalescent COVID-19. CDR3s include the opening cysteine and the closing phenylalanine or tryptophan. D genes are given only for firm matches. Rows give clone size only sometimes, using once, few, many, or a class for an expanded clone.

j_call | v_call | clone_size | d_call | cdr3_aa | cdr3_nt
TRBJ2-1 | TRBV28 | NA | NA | CASSFPGTSVSNEQFF | TGTGCCAGCAGTTTTCCCGGGACTTCAGTATCCAATGAGCAGTTCTTC
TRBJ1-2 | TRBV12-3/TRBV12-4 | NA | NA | CASSFRGGRGYTF | TGTGCCAGCAGTTTTAGGGGGGGCCGTGGCTACACCTTC
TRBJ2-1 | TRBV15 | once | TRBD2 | CATSPPAGPTNEQFF | TGTGCCACCAGCCCCCCAGCGGGGCCTACAAATGAGCAGTTCTTC
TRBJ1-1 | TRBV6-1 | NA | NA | CASSDPTRVQGSGDTEAFF | TGTGCCAGCAGTGATCCGACCCGGGTGCAGGGCTCGGGAGACACTGAAGCTTTCTTT
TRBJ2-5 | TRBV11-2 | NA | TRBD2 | CASSLDLTSGSGETQYF | TGTGCCAGCAGCTTAGATCTGACTAGCGGGAGTGGGGAGACCCAGTACTTC
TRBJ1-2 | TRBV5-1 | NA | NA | CASSLDRAAGYTF | TGCGCCAGCAGCTTGGACAGGGCGGCTGGCTACACCTTC
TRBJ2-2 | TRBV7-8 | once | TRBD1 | CASSPGTGYAGELFF | TGTGCCAGCAGTCCCGGGACAGGGTATGCCGGGGAGCTGTTTTTT
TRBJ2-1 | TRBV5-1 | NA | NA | CASSLAGRGYNEQFF | TGCGCCAGCAGCTTGGCCGGAAGAGGATACAATGAGCAGTTCTTC
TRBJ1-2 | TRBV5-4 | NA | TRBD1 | CASSSGQNYGYTF | TGTGCCAGCAGCTCGGGACAGAACTATGGCTACACCTTC
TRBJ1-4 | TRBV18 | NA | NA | CASSLRRQGNEKLFF | TGTGCCAGCTCACTTCGGCGGCAGGGTAATGAAAAACTGTTTTTT
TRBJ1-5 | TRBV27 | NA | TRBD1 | CASSWDSGRPQHF | TGTGCCAGCAGTTGGGACAGCGGCAGGCCCCAGCATTTT
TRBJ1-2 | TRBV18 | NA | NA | CASSRSGGQGNGYTF | TGTGCCAGCTCACGAAGCGGCGGTCAGGGGAATGGCTACACCTTC
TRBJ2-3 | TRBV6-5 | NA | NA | CASAREEYADTQYF | TGTGCCAGCGCCAGGGAAGAGTATGCAGATACGCAGTATTTT
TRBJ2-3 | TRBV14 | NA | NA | CASSQEALLRTDTQYF | TGTGCCAGCAGCCAAGAAGCCCTACTTCGGACAGATACGCAGTATTTT
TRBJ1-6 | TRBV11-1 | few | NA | CASSLRPGVGSPLHF | TGTGCCAGCAGCTTAAGGCCCGGGGTTGGTTCACCCCTCCACTTT
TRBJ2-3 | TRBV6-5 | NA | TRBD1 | CASNVQGASTDTQYF | TGTGCCAGCAACGTACAGGGGGCTAGCACAGATACGCAGTATTTT
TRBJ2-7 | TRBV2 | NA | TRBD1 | CASNRDRIDEQYF | TGTGCCAGTAACCGGGACAGGATTGACGAGCAGTACTTC
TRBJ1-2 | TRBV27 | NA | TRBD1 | CASSYSRGSYGYTF | TGTGCCAGCAGTTACTCCAGGGGGTCCTATGGCTACACCTTC
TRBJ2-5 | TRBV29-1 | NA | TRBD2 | CSVATSVETQYF | TGCAGCGTTGCGACTAGCGTCGAGACCCAGTACTTC
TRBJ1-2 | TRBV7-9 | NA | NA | CASSGGAGLGYGYTF | TGTGCCAGCAGCGGAGGGGCGGGGTTGGGCTATGGCTACACCTTC
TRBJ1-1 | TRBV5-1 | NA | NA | CASSPWQGSEAFF | TGCGCCAGCAGCCCCTGGCAGGGGAGTGAAGCTTTCTTT
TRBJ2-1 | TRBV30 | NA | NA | CAWTARALFNEQFF | TGTGCCTGGACGGCGCGGGCTTTATTCAATGAGCAGTTCTTC
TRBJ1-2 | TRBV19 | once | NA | CASSRDRRYGYTF | TGTGCCAGTAGTCGAGACAGGCGATATGGCTACACCTTC
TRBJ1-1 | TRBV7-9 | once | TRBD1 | CASSLGAFSRGSTEAFF | TGTGCCAGCAGCTTAGGGGCCTTTAGCAGGGGGTCAACAGAAGCTTTCTTT
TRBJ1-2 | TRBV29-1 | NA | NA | CSVEPGAPYGYTF | TGCAGCGTGGAGCCGGGAGCGCCCTATGGCTACACCTTC
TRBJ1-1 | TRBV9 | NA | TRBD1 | CASSGGGDRANTEAFF | TGTGCCAGCAGCGGAGGGGGGGACAGGGCGAACACTGAAGCTTTCTTT
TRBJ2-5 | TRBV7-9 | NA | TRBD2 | CASRPLGGGLVETQYF | TGTGCCAGCCGACCCCTCGGGGGGGGTTTAGTGGAGACCCAGTACTTC
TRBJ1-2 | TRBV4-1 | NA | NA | CASSRNLQGNYGYTF | TGCGCCAGCAGCCGCAACCTACAGGGCAACTATGGCTACACCTTC
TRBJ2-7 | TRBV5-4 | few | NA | CASSRGSVSYEQYF | TGTGCCAGCAGCCGCGGGTCGGTCTCCTACGAGCAGTACTTC